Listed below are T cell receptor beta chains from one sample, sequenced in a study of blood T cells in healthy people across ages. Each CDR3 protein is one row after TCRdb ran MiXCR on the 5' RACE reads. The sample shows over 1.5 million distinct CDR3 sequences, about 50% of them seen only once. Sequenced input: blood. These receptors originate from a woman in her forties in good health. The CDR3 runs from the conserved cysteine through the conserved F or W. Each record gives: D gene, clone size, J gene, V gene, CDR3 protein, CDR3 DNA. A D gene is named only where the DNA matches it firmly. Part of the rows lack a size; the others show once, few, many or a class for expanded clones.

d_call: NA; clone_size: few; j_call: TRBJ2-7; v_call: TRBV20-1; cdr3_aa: CSARGRARDPGYEQYF; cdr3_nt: TGCAGTGCTAGAGGCCGCGCCCGGGATCCGGGGTACGAGCAGTACTTC
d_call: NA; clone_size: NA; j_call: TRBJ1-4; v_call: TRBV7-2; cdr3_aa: CASSGPSDSFPNEKLFF; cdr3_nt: TGTGCCAGCAGTGGACCCTCGGACAGTTTTCCGAATGAAAAACTGTTTTTT
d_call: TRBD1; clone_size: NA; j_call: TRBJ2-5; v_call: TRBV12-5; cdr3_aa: CASGLDPRTGNQETQYF; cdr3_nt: TGTGCTAGTGGTTTGGACCCTAGGACAGGGAATCAAGAGACCCAGTACTTC
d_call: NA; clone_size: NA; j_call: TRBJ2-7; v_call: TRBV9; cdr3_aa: CASSVEGVNFPYEQYF; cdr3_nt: TGTGCCAGCAGCGTAGAGGGGGTGAATTTCCCCTACGAGCAGTACTTC
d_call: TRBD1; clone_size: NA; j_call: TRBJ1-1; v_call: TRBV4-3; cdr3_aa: CASSQPGQGAATEAFF; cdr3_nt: TGCGCCAGCAGCCAACCCGGACAGGGGGCCGCCACTGAAGCTTTCTTT
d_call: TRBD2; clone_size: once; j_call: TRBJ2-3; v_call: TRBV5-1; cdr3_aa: CASSFSGEGTDTQYF; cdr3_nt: TGCGCCAGCAGCTTCAGCGGGGAAGGCACAGATACGCAGTATTTT
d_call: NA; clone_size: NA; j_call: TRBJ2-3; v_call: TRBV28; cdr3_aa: CASSLLPGEMQYF; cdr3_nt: TGTGCCAGCAGTTTATTGCCTGGAGAGATGCAGTATTTT
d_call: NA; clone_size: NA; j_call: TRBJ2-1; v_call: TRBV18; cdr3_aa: CASSPPGRANNEQFF; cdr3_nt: TGTGCCAGCTCACCACCCGGGAGAGCTAACAATGAGCAGTTCTTC
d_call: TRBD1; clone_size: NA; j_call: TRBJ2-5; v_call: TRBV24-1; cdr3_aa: CATSGTGGSGETQYF; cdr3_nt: TGTGCCACCAGTGGGACAGGGGGTTCTGGGGAGACCCAGTACTTC
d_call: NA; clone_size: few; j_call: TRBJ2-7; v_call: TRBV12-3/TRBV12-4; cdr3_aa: CASRGGWEQYF; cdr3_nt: TGTGCCAGCAGAGGAGGCTGGGAGCAGTACTTC
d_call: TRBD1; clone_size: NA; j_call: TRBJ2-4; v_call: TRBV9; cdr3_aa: CASSARGPGNIQYF; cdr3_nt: TGTGCCAGCAGCGCGAGGGGGCCGGGAAACATTCAGTACTTC
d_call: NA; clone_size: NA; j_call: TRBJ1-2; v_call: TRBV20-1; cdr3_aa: CSAGERTVYGYTF; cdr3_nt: TGCAGTGCTGGCGAAAGGACAGTTTATGGCTACACCTTC
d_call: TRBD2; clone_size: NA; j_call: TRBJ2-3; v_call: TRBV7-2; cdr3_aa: CASSLGFAGGADTQYF; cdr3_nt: TGTGCCAGCAGCTTAGGTTTTGCGGGGGGAGCAGATACGCAGTATTTT
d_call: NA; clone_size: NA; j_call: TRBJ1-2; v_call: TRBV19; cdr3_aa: CASSMRPSGYGYTF; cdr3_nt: TGTGCCAGTAGTATGAGGCCAAGCGGCTATGGCTACACCTTC
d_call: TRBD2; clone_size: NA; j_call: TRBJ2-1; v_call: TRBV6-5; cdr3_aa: CVSSKTLAKFRNEQFF; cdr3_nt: TGTGTCAGCAGCAAAACACTAGCGAAGTTTCGGAATGAGCAGTTCTTC
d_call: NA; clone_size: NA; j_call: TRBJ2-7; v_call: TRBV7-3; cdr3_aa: CASSSPNRGRGPYEQYF; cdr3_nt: TGTGCCAGCAGCTCACCTAACCGGGGCAGAGGTCCCTACGAGCAGTACTTC
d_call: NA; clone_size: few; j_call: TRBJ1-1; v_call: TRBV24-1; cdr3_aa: CATSEGTEAFF; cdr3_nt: TGTGCCACCAGTGAGGGCACTGAAGCTTTCTTT
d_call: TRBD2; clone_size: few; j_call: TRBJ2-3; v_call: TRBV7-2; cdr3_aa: CASSLRPGGTGTDTQYF; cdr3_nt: TGTGCCAGCAGCTTAAGGCCGGGAGGGACTGGCACAGATACGCAGTATTTT
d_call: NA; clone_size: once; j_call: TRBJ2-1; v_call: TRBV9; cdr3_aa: CASSVGRGEPYNEQFF; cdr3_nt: TGTGCCAGCAGCGTAGGTCGGGGAGAACCCTACAATGAGCAGTTCTTC
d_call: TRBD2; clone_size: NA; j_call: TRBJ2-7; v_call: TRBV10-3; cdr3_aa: CAISDAGGLNEQYF; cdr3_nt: TGTGCCATCAGTGACGCGGGGGGCCTGAACGAGCAGTACTTC
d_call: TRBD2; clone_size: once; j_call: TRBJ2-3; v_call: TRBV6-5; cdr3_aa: CASKQSGGVADTQYF; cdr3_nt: TGTGCCAGCAAGCAGAGCGGGGGGGTCGCAGATACGCAGTATTTT
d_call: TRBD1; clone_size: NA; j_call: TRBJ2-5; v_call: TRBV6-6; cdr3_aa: CASRDRQYQETQYF; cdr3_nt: TGTGCCAGCAGGGACAGGCAGTACCAAGAGACCCAGTACTTC
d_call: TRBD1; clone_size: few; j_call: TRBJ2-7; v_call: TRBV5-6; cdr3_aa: CASSAVDRVYEQYF; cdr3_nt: TGTGCCAGCAGCGCGGTCGACAGGGTCTACGAGCAGTACTTC